In its sample, the clone carrying this T cell receptor beta chain was seen many times. Its antigen is as yet unknown. The source material, RNA transcripts, was used to amplify TCR beta CDR3 regions. HTBI primers were the set used in a first-round RT-PCR of the TCR CDR3. TCRdb analysed the multiplex PCR reads with MiXCR anew, one entry per CDR3 protein. Of roughly 600,000 distinct CDR3 sequences in the sample, roughly 15% were seen once. The sample comes from a study of T cells in Graves' hyperthyroidism and ophthalmopathy. Across the whole study: At initial diagnosis, before any treatment had begun, peripheral blood was obtained.

Points from the study as a whole: Most clonotypes expanded in thyroid above 0.001 were likewise present in blood. Ophthalmopathy could be told apart from stable hyperthyroidism with a 13 V-J model.

Exclusion of patients followed from uncontrolled infection, other autoimmune disease, pregnancy or lactation. V was pared by 3 bases and J by 1 base, with 15 bases between. Germline CDR1 and CDR2: MDHEN and SYDVKM. The CDR3 length is 16 residues. The sample consisted of blood. The chain is built from TRBV28 and TRBJ1-1; D is undetermined. The TCR originated in a woman aged 50 to 60 with Graves' ophthalmopathy. This CDR3 reads CASSLSTGVGNTEAFF. Here the CDR3 DNA reads TGTGCCAGCAGTTTGTCTACCGGAGTCGGGAACACTGAAGCTTTCTTT.